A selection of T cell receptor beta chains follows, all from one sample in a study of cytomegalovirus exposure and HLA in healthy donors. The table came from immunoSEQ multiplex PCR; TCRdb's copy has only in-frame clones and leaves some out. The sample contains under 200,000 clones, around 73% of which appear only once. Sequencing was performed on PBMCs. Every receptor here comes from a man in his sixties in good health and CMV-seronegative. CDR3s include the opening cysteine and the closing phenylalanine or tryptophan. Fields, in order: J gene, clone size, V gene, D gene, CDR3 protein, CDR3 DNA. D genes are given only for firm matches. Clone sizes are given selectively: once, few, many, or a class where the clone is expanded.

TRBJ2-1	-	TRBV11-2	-	CASSPRYEQFF	TGTGCCAGCAGCCCCCGGTATGAGCAGTTCTTC
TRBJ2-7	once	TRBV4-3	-	CASSQGLRGEQYF	TGCGCCAGCAGCCAAGGTTTACGGGGCGAGCAGTACTTC
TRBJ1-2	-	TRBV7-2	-	CASSLGLPGVYGYTF	TGTGCCAGCAGCTTAGGTTTACCAGGGGTCTATGGCTACACCTTC
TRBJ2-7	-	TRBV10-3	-	CAISEERKGSYEQYF	TGTGCCATCAGCGAAGAAAGAAAGGGGTCCTACGAGCAGTACTTC
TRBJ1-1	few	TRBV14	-	CASSLSGVNTEAFF	TGTGCCAGCAGCCTAAGTGGAGTGAACACTGAAGCTTTCTTT
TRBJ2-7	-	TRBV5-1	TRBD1	CASSPGQGASYEQYF	TGCGCCAGCAGCCCAGGACAGGGGGCATCCTACGAGCAGTACTTC
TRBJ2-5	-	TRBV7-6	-	CASTSGETQYF	TGTGCCAGCACCTCGGGGGAGACCCAGTACTTC
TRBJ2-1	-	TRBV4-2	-	CASSQEKLEDEQFF	TGTGCCAGCAGCCAAGAGAAGCTGGAGGATGAGCAGTTCTTC
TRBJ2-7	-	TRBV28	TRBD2	CASSPPGGSPTYEQYF	TGTGCCAGCAGTCCCCCCGGGGGGAGCCCGACCTACGAGCAGTACTTC
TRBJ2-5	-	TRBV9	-	CASSAAAGETQYF	TGTGCCAGCAGCGCGGCGGCGGGGGAGACCCAGTACTTC
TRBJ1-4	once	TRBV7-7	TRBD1	CASSEGQGAREEKLFF	TGTGCTAGCAGCGAGGGACAGGGGGCTCGGGAAGAAAAACTGTTTTTT
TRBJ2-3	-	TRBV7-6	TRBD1	CASSRRDRVRDTQYF	TGTGCCAGCAGCCGTCGGGACAGGGTGAGAGATACGCAGTATTTT
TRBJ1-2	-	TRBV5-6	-	CASSAGLLNGYGYTF	TGTGCCAGCAGCGCGGGACTCCTCAATGGATATGGCTACACCTTC
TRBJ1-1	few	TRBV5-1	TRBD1	CASSLSTGGNTEAFF	TGCGCCAGCAGCTTGTCGACAGGGGGGAACACTGAAGCTTTCTTT
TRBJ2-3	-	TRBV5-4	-	CASKAGKAPTDTQYF	TGTGCCAGCAAAGCAGGAAAGGCCCCCACAGATACGCAGTATTTT
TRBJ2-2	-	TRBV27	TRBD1	CASRGQGGTGELFF	TGTGCCAGCAGAGGACAGGGGGGCACCGGGGAGCTGTTTTTT
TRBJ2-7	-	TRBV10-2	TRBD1	CASSIGTGGYEQYF	TGCGCCAGCAGTATTGGGACAGGGGGTTACGAGCAGTACTTC
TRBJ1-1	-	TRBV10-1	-	CASSPSRTGEAFF	TGCGCCAGCAGTCCCAGTAGAACAGGTGAAGCTTTCTTT
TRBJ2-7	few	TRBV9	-	CASSKRQDRQYF	TGTGCCAGCAGTAAGAGACAGGATCGGCAGTACTTC
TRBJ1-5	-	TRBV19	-	CASSTPGGGSQPQHF	TGTGCCAGTAGTACCCCGGGAGGGGGGAGTCAGCCCCAGCATTTT
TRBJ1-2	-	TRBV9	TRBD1	CASSPQDRLVYGYTF	TGTGCCAGCAGCCCCCAGGACAGGTTGGTCTATGGCTACACCTTC
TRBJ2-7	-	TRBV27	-	CASSLSRQVQQYF	TGTGCCAGCAGTTTATCCCGACAGGTTCAGCAGTACTTC
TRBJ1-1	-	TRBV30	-	CAWSDRQGGTEAFF	TGTGCCTGGAGTGATAGGCAGGGAGGCACTGAAGCTTTCTTT
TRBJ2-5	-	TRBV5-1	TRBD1	CASSNTGTGGLETQYF	TGCGCCAGCAGCAACACCGGGACAGGGGGTCTGGAGACCCAGTACTTC
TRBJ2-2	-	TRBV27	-	CASSLWARVGTGELFF	TGTGCCAGCAGTTTATGGGCCAGGGTTGGCACCGGGGAGCTGTTTTTT
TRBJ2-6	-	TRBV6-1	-	CASSEASAGANVLTF	TGTGCCAGCAGTGAAGCGAGCGCCGGGGCCAACGTCCTGACTTTC
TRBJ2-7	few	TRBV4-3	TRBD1	CASSLGLTGPYEQYF	TGCGCCAGCAGCCTCGGCTTGACAGGGCCTTACGAGCAGTACTTC
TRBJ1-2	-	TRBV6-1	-	CASSEIYGYTF	TGTGCCAGCAGTGAAATATATGGCTACACCTTC
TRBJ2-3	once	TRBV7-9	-	CASSNVGLADTQYF	TGTGCCAGCAGCAATGTCGGTTTGGCAGATACGCAGTATTTT
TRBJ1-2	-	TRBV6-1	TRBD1	CASSIRQGGGYTF	TGTGCCAGCTCCATTAGACAGGGGGGTGGCTACACCTTC
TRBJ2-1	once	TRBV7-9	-	CASSLARDNEQFF	TGTGCCAGCAGCTTAGCGCGGGACAATGAGCAGTTCTTC
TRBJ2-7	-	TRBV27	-	CASSPRFSVDEQYF	TGTGCCAGCAGTCCGAGATTCTCGGTCGATGAGCAGTACTTC
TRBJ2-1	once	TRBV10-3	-	CAISESTGPAYNEQFF	TGTGCCATCAGTGAGTCGACAGGTCCCGCCTACAATGAGCAGTTCTTC
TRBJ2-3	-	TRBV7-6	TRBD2	CASSLGAGGNTDTQYF	TGTGCCAGCAGCTTAGGGGCGGGGGGGAACACAGATACGCAGTATTTT
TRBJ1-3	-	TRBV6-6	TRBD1	CASSRDRRSSGNTIYF	TGTGCCAGCAGTCGGGACAGGCGAAGCTCTGGAAACACCATATATTTT
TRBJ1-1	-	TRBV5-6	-	CTSTWGRAGPNTEAFF	TGTACCAGCACTTGGGGCCGGGCCGGTCCGAACACTGAAGCTTTCTTT
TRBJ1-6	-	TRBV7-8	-	CASSLDMNSPLHF	TGTGCCAGCAGCTTAGATATGAATTCACCCCTCCACTTT
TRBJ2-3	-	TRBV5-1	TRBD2	CASSLGGRTDTQYF	TGCGCCAGCAGCTTAGGCGGGAGGACAGATACGCAGTATTTT
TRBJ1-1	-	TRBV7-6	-	CASSLALSTEAFF	TGTGCCAGCAGCTTAGCGCTGAGCACTGAAGCTTTCTTT
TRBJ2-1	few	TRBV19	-	CASEPGTRINEQFF	TGTGCCAGTGAGCCCGGGACTCGGATCAATGAGCAGTTCTTC
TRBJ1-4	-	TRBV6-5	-	CASRPGFTTNEKLFF	TGTGCCAGCCGTCCAGGGTTTACAACTAATGAAAAACTGTTTTTT
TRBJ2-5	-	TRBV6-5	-	CASSDNRGGTQYF	TGTGCCAGCAGTGATAATAGGGGTGGAACCCAGTACTTC
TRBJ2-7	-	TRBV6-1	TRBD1	CASSARDRGREQYF	TGTGCCAGCAGTGCCCGGGACAGGGGGCGCGAGCAGTACTTC
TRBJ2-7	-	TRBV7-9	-	CASSYPGGGYEQYF	TGTGCCAGCAGCTATCCGGGTGGAGGCTACGAGCAGTACTTC
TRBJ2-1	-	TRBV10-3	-	CAISEFNSPYNEQFF	TGTGCCATCAGTGAGTTTAATAGCCCTTATAATGAGCAGTTCTTC
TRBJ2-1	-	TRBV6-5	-	CASSSTGGAYNEQFF	TGTGCCAGCAGTTCCACCGGGGGAGCCTACAATGAGCAGTTCTTC
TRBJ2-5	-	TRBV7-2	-	CASSPSRVGETQYF	TGTGCCAGCAGCCCGTCCAGGGTAGGGGAGACCCAGTACTTC
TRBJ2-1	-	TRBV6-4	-	CASSDSAGWNEQFF	TGTGCCAGCAGTGACTCTGCAGGGTGGAATGAGCAGTTCTTC
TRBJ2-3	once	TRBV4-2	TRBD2	CASSQGGGEADTQYF	TGTGCCAGCAGCCAAGGCGGGGGGGAGGCGGATACGCAGTATTTT
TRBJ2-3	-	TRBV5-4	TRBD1	CASSSGTGEVTDTQYF	TGTGCCAGCAGCTCCGGGACAGGGGAGGTGACAGATACGCAGTATTTT
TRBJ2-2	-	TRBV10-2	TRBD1	CASSESKSVQGVTGELFF	TGCGCCAGCAGTGAGTCGAAATCGGTGCAGGGGGTTACCGGGGAGCTGTTTTTT
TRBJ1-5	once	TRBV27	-	CASSPGDTIWAQHF	TGTGCCAGCAGCCCCGGGGACACCATCTGGGCCCAGCATTTT
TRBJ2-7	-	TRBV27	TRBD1	CASSPGTGLYEQYF	TGTGCCAGCAGTCCCGGGACAGGACTCTACGAGCAGTACTTC
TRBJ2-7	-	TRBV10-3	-	CAISEAGKGGQYF	TGTGCCATCAGTGAGGCCGGGAAAGGGGGGCAGTACTTC
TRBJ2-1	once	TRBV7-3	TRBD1	CASSIQGASLYEQFF	TGTGCCAGCAGCATACAGGGGGCCTCCCTCTATGAGCAGTTCTTC